This entry features one TCR beta chain sequence. Its target antigen remains unknown. No much larger clone is present one base from it, and per-base qualities are unavailable. Trimming at the junction amounts to 5 bases on V and 5 bases on J, and the germline ends lie 18 bases apart. The CDR3 holds 15 amino acids from the cysteine to the phenylalanine. CDR3 DNA is the only sequence kept; it has 45 bases, read in frame from the first base. CDR1 and CDR2 were assigned from the germline V gene as MDHEN and SYDVKM. This sample is part of a study of graft-versus-host responses after intestinal transplantation (dated by TCRdb to about 2021). With regard to the full study: Multivisceral, liver-intestinal, or isolated intestinal transplants were received by the recipients. Alloreactive clones were identified by sequencing pre-transplant mixed lymphocyte reaction products and comparing them with unstimulated pre-transplant donor and recipient T cells. A cohort of some 24 intestinal transplant recipients, including one retransplant, was enrolled, and a few patients lacking pretransplant specimens were excluded. Rather than being sequenced by the commercial service, samples from a few later patients were sequenced in-house on an Illumina MiSeq and processed with MiXCR. After intestinal transplantation, graft-versus-host and host-versus-graft alloreactive T cell clones in the graft, circulation and bone marrow were tracked using bulk TCR-beta CDR3 sequencing. Every recipient was given anti-thymocyte globulin induction, then maintenance tacrolimus and steroids for 2 to 4 years. Donor T cell macrochimerism was defined as a peak of at least 4% donor T cells among recipient peripheral blood mononuclear cells.

Interpreted using the paper, the time point label stands for: cells obtained before transplantation from donor or recipient. CD3+CD4+ and CD3+CD8+ populations were FACS-sorted from unstimulated pre-transplant donor and recipient cells taken from spleen or lymph nodes. General conclusions and limits of the study: Peak levels of circulating GvH clones were associated with declines in HvG clones early after transplant. Conclusions were limited by the relatively low number and heterogeneity of intestinal transplant patients. GvH clones were found in recipient bone marrow, and some of the GvH clones appeared earlier in ileal mucosa or blood, which is consistent with an intestinal mucosal origin. In the allografts of patients with donor T cell macrochimerism, GvH to HvG T cell clonal ratios were high.

Receptor amplification or capture employed the immunoSEQ multiplex PCR assay. For most patients, genomic DNA was isolated with the Qiagen DNeasy Blood and Tissue Kit and sent frozen to Adaptive Biotechnologies for TCR sequencing. High-throughput TCR-beta CDR3 sequencing of genomic DNA from most patients was performed by Adaptive Biotechnologies. The paper's data handling went like this. TCR sequencing data were retrieved from Adaptive's ImmunoSEQ software for 15 to 20 patients, whereas three other patients were processed with MiXCR and VDJtools. CD4 versus CD8 sorting errors were corrected by removing sequences found in both subsets at a frequency ratio below 5:1. CDR3 nucleotide sequences shared by donor and recipient were removed because the origin of these sequences could not be assigned. Alloreactive clones required at least 2-fold expansion over unstimulated cells and minimum CFSE-low frequency of 0.002% (template counts) or 0.001% (read counts). A clone was considered mappable if detected in the sequenced pre-transplant spleen, lymph node, or MLR CFSE-low populations of the donor or recipient. The cumulative frequency of alloreactive clones was calculated as a percentage of all sequences, weighted by copy number. This immuneACCESS table, as held by TCRdb, lists in-frame sequences with V and J called but not all clones. Of the missing ones, under half trace to an unresolved V gene in checked studies; the others have no known cause. The V and J calls and clone size were taken over from that table, and D and trimming were inferred from the DNA. For this sample there are about 86,000 clones; roughly nine tenths appear just once. Together, the top ten hold 0.28% of the sample.

The clonotype was recovered from a human donor who was the organ donor for an intestinal transplant. The specimen comprised unstimulated CD4+ T cells sorted from spleen or lymph node cells, sampled before transplant. Recombination joined TRBV28 with TRBJ2-5; the D segment could be TRBD1, given 5 matching bases. The CDR3 loop reads CASSVLITPGETQYF. The nucleotide sequence is given as TGTGCCAGCAGTGTCCTTATCACCCCAGGGGAGACCCAGTACTTC.